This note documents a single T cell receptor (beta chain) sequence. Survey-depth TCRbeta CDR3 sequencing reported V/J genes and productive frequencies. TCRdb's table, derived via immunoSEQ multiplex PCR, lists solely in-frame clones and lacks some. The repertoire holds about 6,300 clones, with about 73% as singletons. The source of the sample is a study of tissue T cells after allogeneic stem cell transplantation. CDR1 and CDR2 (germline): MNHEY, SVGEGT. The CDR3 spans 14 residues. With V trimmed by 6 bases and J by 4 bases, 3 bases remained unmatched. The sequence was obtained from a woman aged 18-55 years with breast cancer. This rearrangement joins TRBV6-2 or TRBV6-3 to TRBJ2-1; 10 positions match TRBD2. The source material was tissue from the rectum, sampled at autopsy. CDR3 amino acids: CASSLAGEYNEQFF. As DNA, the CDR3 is TGTGCCAGCAGCCTAGCGGGGGAATACAATGAGCAGTTCTTC.